One sample yielded the 26 T cell receptor beta chains listed below, sequenced in a study of T cell responses to AZD1222 COVID-19 vaccine. Clones were read by immunoSEQ multiplex PCR, and TCRdb kept only the in-frame ones, dropping some. Counted here are about 120,000 clones, 80% to 90% occurring once; the ten biggest clones make up around 3.1%. Sequencing used peripheral blood, obtained on day 0 of AZD1222 vaccination. The receptors stem from an adult in good health.

V gene TRBV27 combines with J gene TRBJ2-1, with D possibly being TRBD2 (6 bases). Germline CDR1 reads MNHEY; CDR2 reads SMNVEV (reference sequence). The CDR3 has 16 residues. V lost 3 bases to trimming and J lost 8 bases, with 20 bases between them. As DNA, the CDR3 is TGTGCCAGCAGTTTGATTAGCGGACCGAGAATCGATGAGCAGTTCTTC. This codes for CASSLISGPRIDEQFF.

The V and J genes are TRBV7-2 and TRBJ2-3; D is perhaps TRBD2 (6 bases). The CDR3 covers 15 residues. Trimming stripped 2 bases from V and 4 bases from J, with 13 bases between. The germline CDR1 and CDR2 sequences are SGHTA and FQGNSA. The CDR3 nucleotides are TGTGCCAGCAGCTTAAGCTCGCTAGCGCCAGATACGCAGTATTTT. Translated, it gives CASSLSSLAPDTQYF.

This clone came up a few times. The J gene is TRBJ2-7, the V gene TRBV5-4, with 10 bases lining up with TRBD2. The CDR3 is 18 amino acids. V was pared by 10 bases and J by 0 bases, with 19 bases of the junction left unmatched. Germline V gene data show CDR1 as SGHNT and CDR2 as YYREEE (reference sequence). CDR3 sequence (DNA): TGTGCCTCCTCTCCCGGACGTAGCGGGGGGACGCTCTCCTACGAGCAGTACTTC. Translation: CASSPGRSGGTLSYEQYF.

This clone was picked up one time. This chain links TRBV5-4 with TRBJ1-2; maybe TRBD1 (6 bases). V dropped 4 bases and J dropped 8 bases, with 9 bases sitting between them. Germline V gives CDR1 SGHNT, CDR2 YYREEE (reference sequence). The CDR3 extends over 11 amino acids. The CDR3 loop reads CASSADRGYTF. The CDR3 DNA reads TGTGCCAGCAGCGCGGACAGAGGCTACACCTTC.

This chain joins TRBV2 and TRBJ1-1; D unresolved. Between the trimmed V and J ends, which lost 2 bases and 0 bases, there was a span of 13 bases. The germline CDR1 and CDR2 sequences are SNHLY and FYNNEI. This CDR3 is built from 16 residues. The CDR3 is CASSELRNLMNTEAFF. The CDR3 DNA reads as TGTGCCAGCAGTGAATTAAGGAACCTTATGAACACTGAAGCTTTCTTT.

CDR3 loop: CASSLPGREQFF. The CDR3 coding sequence is TGTGCCAGCAGCTTACCAGGTAGGGAGCAGTTCTTC. The chain is built from TRBV7-8 and TRBJ2-1; the D is unclear. In germline, CDR1 is SGHVS, CDR2 FQNEAQ. The CDR3 contains 12 residues. V lost 2 bases to trimming and J lost 10 bases, with 9 bases between them. The complete variable domain, with remaining parts taken from reference TRBV7-8 and TRBJ2-1, reads GAGVSQSPRYKVAKRGQDVALRCDPISGHVSLFWYQQALGQGPEFLTYFQNEAQLDKSGLPSDRFFAERPEGSVSTLKIQRTQQEDSAVYLCASSLPGREQFFGPGTRLTVL.

The V and J genes are TRBV4-3 and TRBJ1-6; D is undetermined. CDR1 LGHNA and CDR2 YSLEER come from the germline V gene. This CDR3 comprises 14 residues. Trimming left V 1 base short and J 8 bases short, with 9 bases between. The CDR3 spells CASSQVNGDSPLHF. The CDR3 DNA reads as TGCGCCAGCAGCCAAGTGAACGGGGATTCACCCCTCCACTTT.

V and J are TRBV4-3 and TRBJ1-3; the D is unclear. There are 17 residues in the CDR3. V was pared by 0 bases and J by 0 bases, with 12 bases between. CDR1 is LGHNA and CDR2 is YSLEER in the germline V gene. CDR3 residues: CASSQDSALYSGNTIYF. The CDR3, as DNA: TGCGCCAGCAGCCAAGATTCGGCGTTATACTCTGGAAACACCATATATTTT.

This clone came up once. The V and J genes are TRBV6-2 or TRBV6-3 and TRBJ1-5; D call uncertain. Looked up from germline, CDR1 is MNHEY and CDR2 is SVGEGT. The length of the CDR3 is 15 residues. The V end was cut by 2 bases, the J end by 0 bases, with 8 bases between. DNA of the CDR3: TGTGCCAGCAGTTACGGGCAATATAGCAATCAGCCCCAGCATTTT. This sequence encodes CASSYGQYSNQPQHF.

The chain carries TRBV7-9 and TRBJ1-1; D unresolved. Trimming took off 3 bases at V and 5 bases at J, with 4 bases between the two ends. The CDR3 length is 11 residues. The V gene's germline CDR1 is SEHNR and CDR2 FQNEAQ (reference sequence). The CDR3 protein is CASSLGTEAFF. DNA of the CDR3: TGTGCCAGCAGCTTGGGGACTGAAGCTTTCTTT.

This chain uses TRBV24-1 with TRBJ1-4; D unclear. There are 18 residues in the CDR3. CDR1 and CDR2 (germline): KGHDR, SFDVKD. Deletions cut 1 base from V and 0 bases from J, with 14 bases between. The CDR3 region has the DNA TGTGCCACCAGTGATTTAAAGGGCGGGCTTGCAACTAATGAAAAACTGTTTTTT. Translated: CATSDLKGGLATNEKLFF.

The rearrangement joins TRBV21-1 to TRBJ1-1; no check of the table's D call, TRBD1, against the DNA was made. TRBV21-1 is given as a pseudogene. The CDR3 extends over 16 amino acids. This CDR3 reads CASSKTPTGRNTEAFF. The CDR3 DNA reads TGTGCCAGCAGCAAGACCCCGACAGGGAGGAACACTGAAGCTTTCTTT.

The rearrangement joins TRBV7-9 to TRBJ1-2; D is possibly TRBD1 (6 bases). With 4 bases removed from V and 2 bases from J, the gap between germline ends came to 14 bases. Germline V lookup: CDR1 SEHNR, CDR2 FQNEAQ (reference sequence). The CDR3 is 15 residues long. The CDR3 region is CASSSLGGLNYGYTF. The CDR3 region has the DNA TGTGCCAGCAGCTCCCTGGGGGGGCTGAACTATGGCTACACCTTC.

This clone appeared once. This chain joins TRBV5-1 and TRBJ1-3; D is unresolved. The CDR3 is made up of 16 amino acids. The germline gives CDR1 SGHRS, CDR2 YFSETQ. Trimming pared 1 base from V and 0 bases from J, leaving 11 bases between. The CDR3 DNA reads as TGCGCCAGCAGCTTGAAGTCACTTAGCTCTGGAAACACCATATATTTT. Amino acids: CASSLKSLSSGNTIYF.

In its sample, this clone ranks as medium-sized. The DNA for the CDR3 is TGTGCCAGCAGCCCTTGGGCCACCAGCAATCAGCCCCAGCATTTT. Translating it yields CASSPWATSNQPQHF. This chain links TRBV7-2 with TRBJ1-5; D remains unclear. Germline V gene data show CDR1 as SGHTA and CDR2 as FQGNSA. The CDR3 is made up of 15 amino acids. V gave up 5 bases and J gave up 1 base, with 12 bases separating them. Filled out from reference TRBV7-2 and TRBJ1-5, the complete variable domain reads GAGVSQSPSNKVTEKGKDVELRCDPISGHTALYWYRQSLGQGLEFLIYFQGNSAPDKSGLPSDRFSAERTGGSVSTLTIQRTQQEDSAVYLCASSPWATSNQPQHFGDGTRLSIL.

The chain carries TRBV28 and TRBJ2-7; TRBD1 matches at 7 bases. Germline lookup yields CDR1 MDHEN and CDR2 SYDVKM. CDR3 length equals 15 residues. Trimming removed 6 bases from V and 0 bases from J; junction bases left unmatched: 8. CDR3 coding DNA: TGTGCCAGCAGGGACGGGACAGTCTACTCCTACGAGCAGTACTTC. This encodes CASRDGTVYSYEQYF.

V and J are TRBV19 and TRBJ2-7, with a weak D call TRBD1 (6 bases). V shed 7 bases and J shed 2 bases, with 21 bases lying between them. There are 16 residues in the CDR3. Germline CDR1 reads LNHDA; CDR2 reads SQIVND (reference sequence). CDR3: CASTPRRQAGTYEQYF. The CDR3 region has the DNA TGTGCCAGTACCCCCCGGCGACAGGCGGGCACCTACGAGCAGTACTTC.

The chain recombines TRBV5-4 with TRBJ2-7, with 9 positions matching TRBD1. Trimming removed 0 bases from V and 7 bases from J; junction bases left unmatched: 5. Germline V gives CDR1 SGHNT, CDR2 YYREEE (reference sequence). The CDR3 has 14 amino acids. This CDR3 reads CASSLAGTGQEQYF. The CDR3 DNA reads as TGTGCCAGCAGCTTGGCCGGGACAGGGCAAGAGCAGTACTTC. Full variable domain (outside the CDR3, taken from reference TRBV5-4 and TRBJ2-7): ETGVTQSPTHLIKTRGQQVTLRCSSQSGHNTVSWYQQALGQGPQFIFQYYREEENGRGNFPPRFSGLQFPNYSSELNVNALELDDSALYLCASSLAGTGQEQYFGPGTRLTVT.

The gene calls are TRBV5-1 and TRBJ2-3; 8 bases map to TRBD1. With 4 bases clipped from V and 4 bases from J, the junction kept 11 bases outside the gene matches. Germline-derived CDR1 and CDR2 are SGHRS and YFSETQ. The CDR3 extends over 16 amino acids. The CDR3 coding sequence is TGCGCCAGCAGCCCGACCGGGACAGGACTGCCAGATACGCAGTATTTT. Encoded protein: CASSPTGTGLPDTQYF.

The chain carries TRBV13 and TRBJ2-7; 8 bases match TRBD2. The length of the CDR3 is 16 residues. Per the germline V gene, CDR1 is PRHDT and CDR2 is FYEKMQ (reference sequence). V lost 4 bases, J lost 3 bases, and 11 bases stayed unmatched. The CDR3 reads CASSSGSREAVYEQYF. The CDR3 DNA reads as TGTGCCAGCAGCTCAGGGTCGCGGGAGGCTGTCTACGAGCAGTACTTC.

V gene TRBV5-1 combines with J gene TRBJ1-1; D is undetermined. Germline CDR1 reads SGHRS; CDR2 reads YFSETQ. The CDR3 length is 14 residues. V was pared by 0 bases and J by 2 bases, with 8 bases between. CDR3 amino acids: CASSLGHLNTEAFF. The CDR3 nucleotides are TGCGCCAGCAGCTTGGGACATCTAAACACTGAAGCTTTCTTT.

This clone showed up just once. The V gene is TRBV3-1 (or the pseudogene TRBV3-2), the J gene TRBJ2-1, with 10 bases matching TRBD2. This CDR3 region has 18 residues. CDR1 LGHDT and CDR2 YNNKEL come from the germline V gene (reference sequence). J was trimmed by 1 base and V by 0 bases; bases with no gene match: 6. CDR3: CASSQDHPSGSSYNEQFF. The CDR3 bases are TGTGCCAGCAGCCAAGATCACCCTAGCGGGAGTTCCTACAATGAGCAGTTCTTC.

This chain connects TRBV7-2 to TRBJ1-2; D remains ambiguous. The germline CDR1 and CDR2 sequences are SGHTA and FQGNSA. V was cut by 2 bases and J by 5 bases, with 12 bases left in between. This CDR3 contains 14 residues. The CDR3 region has the DNA TGTGCCAGCAGCTTACTTCCGGCGGCGTATGGCTACACCTTC. Its translation: CASSLLPAAYGYTF.

This clone was seen once. The chain carries TRBV28 and TRBJ2-3; 7 nucleotides align to TRBD2. Germline V gene sequence: CDR1 MDHEN, CDR2 SYDVKM. The CDR3 is made up of 17 amino acids. The trim removed 4 bases at V and 2 bases at J, leaving 12 bases unmatched. The CDR3 region has the DNA TGTGCCAGCAGTTCCCCGGTAGCGGGCGGATCCACAGATACGCAGTATTTT. It is translated as CASSSPVAGGSTDTQYF.

V usage is TRBV5-4 and J usage is TRBJ2-3; the D gene is possibly TRBD2 (6 bases). Between the trimmed V and J ends, which lost 3 bases and 5 bases, there was a span of 19 bases. Germline CDR1 and CDR2: SGHNT and YYREEE (reference sequence). The length of the CDR3 is 16 residues. The CDR3 loop reads CASSSRGGLGEDTQYF. The CDR3 coding sequence is TGTGCCAGCAGCTCCCGTGGGGGGTTGGGGGAAGATACGCAGTATTTT.

The rearrangement links TRBV9 to TRBJ1-5, with TRBD1 as a possible D gene (6 bases). Germline lookup yields CDR1 SGDLS and CDR2 YYNGEE. Trimming left V 0 bases short and J 3 bases short, with 7 bases between. The CDR3 extends over 14 amino acids. The CDR3 DNA sequence: TGTGCCAGCAGCGTAGGACAGGTCAATCAGCCCCAGCATTTT. This gives the protein CASSVGQVNQPQHF.